The 19 T cell receptor beta chains listed next were all sequenced from one sample in a study of ipilimumab plus nivolumab after autologous stem cell transplantation. Method: immunoSEQ multiplex PCR; TCRdb's copy keeps in-frame clones and lacks some. The sample lists roughly 45,000 clones, roughly 84% seen once, with less than 0.95% in the top ten. The sequencing used PBMCs, collected in a trial of ipilimumab plus nivolumab as post-transplant consolidation. The receptors here all came from a male donor with multiple myeloma.

The chain recombines TRBV9 with TRBJ2-1; D unresolved. Deletions cut 0 bases from V and 0 bases from J, with 10 bases between. The CDR3 consists of 16 residues. CDR1 and CDR2 from the germline V gene are SGDLS and YYNGEE. This CDR3 is CASSVALPSSYNEQFF. CDR3 DNA: TGTGCCAGCAGCGTAGCCCTACCGAGCTCCTACAATGAGCAGTTCTTC.

The genes are TRBV6-5 and TRBJ2-7; possibly TRBD1 or TRBD2 for D (6 bases each). CDR1 and CDR2 (germline): MNHEY, SVGAGI. V lost 8 bases to trimming and J lost 2 bases, with 13 bases between them. This CDR3 has 13 residues. The CDR3 is CASQMRGAYEQYF. CDR3 nucleotides: TGTGCCAGCCAAATGAGGGGGGCCTACGAGCAGTACTTC.

This chain uses TRBV5-1 with TRBJ2-1; maybe TRBD1 (7 bases). Trimming stripped 3 bases from V and 10 bases from J, with 14 bases between. The CDR3 is 13 amino acids. Germline-derived CDR1 and CDR2 are SGHRS and YFSETQ. CDR3 in amino acids: CASSSIQGREQFF. CDR3 nucleotides: TGCGCCAGCAGCTCCATACAGGGGAGGGAGCAGTTCTTC.

The chain has TRBV10-2 and TRBJ2-2; D is possibly TRBD2 (6 bases). The CDR3 runs 14 residues. The V end was cut by 11 bases, the J end by 5 bases, with 18 bases between. Germline V CDR1 and CDR2: WSHSY, SAAADI. Written as DNA, the CDR3 is TGCGCCGGATACGCCGGGACTCCTACCGGGGAGCTGTTTTTT. It yields the protein CAGYAGTPTGELFF.

Only a few counts were recorded for this clone. The chain recombines TRBV19 with TRBJ2-2, with D uncertain. V was pared by 6 bases and J by 5 bases, with 13 bases between. In germline, CDR1 is LNHDA, CDR2 SQIVND (reference sequence). This CDR3 is built from 14 residues. The CDR3 nucleotides are TGTGCCAGTAGGAGGACCCAAGGGACCGGGGAGCTGTTTTTT. Amino acids: CASRRTQGTGELFF.

A word on this clone: The same CDR3 can be traced to other DNA sequences in this sample. The chain carries TRBV4-1 and TRBJ2-3; no clear D. There are 15 residues in the CDR3. V was cut by 1 base and J by 0 bases, with 8 bases left in between. The germline V gene has CDR1 MGHRA and CDR2 YSYEKL. CDR3 region: CASSQGILSTDTQYF. In DNA form, the CDR3 reads TGCGCCAGCAGCCAAGGCATTTTGAGCACAGATACGCAGTATTTT.

The rearrangement links TRBV18 to TRBJ1-5; 8 bases map to TRBD1. The CDR3 spans 14 residues. With V trimmed by 6 bases and J by 3 bases, 4 bases remained unmatched. Germline V lookup: CDR1 KGHSH, CDR2 LQKENI. Here the CDR3 DNA reads TGTGCCAGCTCCGCACAGGGGGACAATCAGCCCCAGCATTTT. This encodes CASSAQGDNQPQHF.

This sequence joins TRBV6-5 and TRBJ1-2; 9 nucleotides match TRBD1. Germline V gene lookup returns CDR1 MNHEY and CDR2 SVGAGI. V was clipped by 6 bases and J by 2 bases; unmatched bases: 7. This CDR3 is built from 15 residues. The CDR3 nucleotides are TGTGCCAGCAGCCCCGGACAGGGGACCAACTATGGCTACACCTTC. This codes for CASSPGQGTNYGYTF.

The chain is built from TRBV5-8 and TRBJ1-2; D is unresolved. Germline CDR1 reads SGHTS; CDR2 reads YDEGEE. The CDR3 sequence is 12 residues long. V was trimmed by 0 bases and J by 7 bases, leaving 7 bases between them. The CDR3 region has the DNA TGTGCCAGCAGCTTGGCACGGCCTGGCTACACCTTC. Amino acids: CASSLARPGYTF.

The chain couples TRBV7-3 to TRBJ2-1; TRBD2 might be the D (5 bases). V shed 5 bases and J shed 0 bases, with 11 bases lying between them. CDR1 and CDR2 from the germline V gene are SGHTA and FQGTGA. This CDR3 has 15 amino acids. The CDR3 coding sequence is TGTGCCAGCAGCCCACTAGGGAGCTCCTACAATGAGCAGTTCTTC. Encoded protein: CASSPLGSSYNEQFF.

The gene calls are TRBV18 and TRBJ2-2, with 9 bases aligning to TRBD1. Germline V lookup: CDR1 KGHSH, CDR2 LQKENI. The CDR3 runs 16 residues. V lost 2 bases to trimming and J lost 7 bases; unmatched junction nucleotides: 8. CDR3: CASSPSRTGDFGELFF. The CDR3 nucleotides read TGTGCCAGCTCACCATCGAGGACAGGGGATTTCGGGGAGCTGTTTTTT.

This sequence joins TRBV27 and TRBJ1-5, with TRBD1 identical over 8 bases. The trim removed 8 bases at V and 4 bases at J, leaving 4 bases unmatched. The germline CDR1 and CDR2 sequences are MNHEY and SMNVEV (reference sequence). The CDR3 length is 13 residues. The CDR3 loop is CASRTGRNQPQHF. CDR3 nucleotide sequence: TGTGCCAGCCGGACAGGGAGGAATCAGCCCCAGCATTTT.

In the case of this clone: This CDR3 is also generated by other DNA sequences in the sample. The chain combines TRBV19 with TRBJ1-5; tentative D call: TRBD1 (5 bases). The CDR3 contains 13 residues. Germline V lookup: CDR1 LNHDA, CDR2 SQIVND (reference sequence). V gave up 4 bases and J gave up 4 bases, with 8 bases separating them. The CDR3 nucleotides are TGTGCCAGTAGTACCCAGGGTAATCAGCCCCAGCATTTT. Translation: CASSTQGNQPQHF.

The chain couples TRBV27 to TRBJ2-7, with D possibly TRBD1 on 6 matching bases. The V and J ends lost 6 bases and 2 bases respectively, with 14 bases between them. Germline lookup yields CDR1 MNHEY and CDR2 SMNVEV (reference sequence). The CDR3 length is 14 residues. CDR3 DNA: TGTGCCAGCAGCACGGACAGTGCTACCTACGAGCAGTACTTC. This gives the protein CASSTDSATYEQYF.

This sequence joins TRBV2 and TRBJ2-7; 7 nucleotides align to TRBD1. V trimming: 4 bases; J trimming: 4 bases; junction bases outside the gene matches: 7. The germline V gene encodes CDR1 SNHLY and CDR2 FYNNEI. CDR3 length: 14 amino acids. The CDR3 sequence: CASSVETGSYEQYF. Here the CDR3 DNA reads TGTGCCAGCAGTGTTGAGACAGGGAGTTACGAGCAGTACTTC.

The chain uses TRBV4-1 and TRBJ2-1; D is unclear. Germline V gene data show CDR1 as MGHRA and CDR2 as YSYEKL. This CDR3 spans 14 amino acids. V shed 2 bases and J shed 4 bases, with 9 bases lying between them. CDR3 sequence: CASSQPDGYNEQFF. Written as DNA, the CDR3 is TGCGCCAGCAGCCAACCGGACGGGTACAATGAGCAGTTCTTC.

The J gene is TRBJ1-6, the V gene TRBV27; 7 bases map to TRBD1. CDR1 and CDR2 (germline): MNHEY, SMNVEV (reference sequence). The CDR3 runs 16 residues. Trimming took 5 bases from V and 6 from J; bases not matched to a gene: 10. The CDR3 loop is CASSPRRGQVNSPLHF. CDR3 in DNA: TGTGCCAGCAGTCCGCGGAGGGGGCAGGTTAATTCACCCCTCCACTTT.

CDR3 coding DNA: TGTGCCCACCGACGGGGGGGGGAGACCCAGTACTTC. It encodes CAHRRGGETQYF. This rearrangement joins TRBV2 to TRBJ2-5; 8 nucleotides align to TRBD2. V lost 11 bases and J lost 5; bases outside the gene matches: 7. This CDR3 contains 12 residues. Germline assignment: CDR1 SNHLY and CDR2 FYNNEI.

J is TRBJ2-4 and V is TRBV4-1; the match to TRBD2 covers 10 bases. CDR1 and CDR2 (germline): MGHRA, YSYEKL. This CDR3 is built from 20 residues. Germline trimming cut 3 bases from V and 0 bases from J; bases unmatched to any gene: 14. CDR3 loop: CASSQEISGGAGRAKNIQYF. DNA for the CDR3: TGCGCCAGCAGCCAGGAAATCAGCGGGGGGGCCGGGAGAGCCAAAAACATTCAGTACTTC.